This T cell receptor beta chain was recorded in a study of CXCR3-negative and CXCR3-positive naive CD8 T cells (dated by TCRdb to between 2019 and 2020). Describing the broader study: In total, some 140 million TRB reads were obtained, or roughly 1.5 +/- 0.3 million reads per library. Diversity and physicochemical repertoire analyses were performed on some 10 donors pooled from two independent experiments. The TRBV-TRBJ cluster analysis covered naive subsets from 5 or 6 donors and memory cells from 3 donors. General study outcomes and caveats: Freshly isolated PBMCs were used for most assays because CXCR3 expression partially decreased after cryopreservation. Both naive subsets had comparably high repertoire diversity, while memory CD8+ T cells had much lower repertoire diversity. Similar TRBV-TRBJ usage was shown by naive CXCR3-negative and CXCR3-positive cells from the same donor, whereas distinct patterns were shown by memory cells. Compared with CXCR3-negative naive cells, CXCR3-positive naive cells had TRB CDR3s with higher hydrophobicity (lower Kidera factor 4), lower energy, and higher strength and volume indices. Because surface CD5, which has been linked to self-reactivity in mice, was comparable between naive subsets, TCR interaction strength was also inferred from TRB CDR3 physicochemical properties.

CDR3 length: 16 amino acids, cysteine to phenylalanine. No DNA was logged. Reading the germline V gene gives CDR1 KGHSH and CDR2 LQKENI. Sequencing used a NextSeq 550. The Human TCR Profiling Kit (MiLaboratory) was used to prepare UMI-labeled 5' RACE TRB cDNA libraries. cDNA synthesis used the entire amount of extracted RNA, and PCR amplification then used the entire amount of cDNA produced. Libraries were prepared in parallel with an identical number of PCR cycles. As for the original processing: MIGEC and MiXCR extracted about 54,000 +/- 9,700 unique UMI-labeled TRB cDNA molecules per library, requiring at least two reads per UMI. On average, around 40,000 +/- 10,000 functional in-frame TRB CDR3 nucleotide clonotypes lacking stop codons were found per library. Diversity metrics, including normalized Shannon-Wiener and Chao1, were computed in VDJtools after downsampling to 5000 UMI-labeled TRB molecules per sample. VDJtools computed clonotype-size-weighted physicochemical properties of the central five CDR3 residues: interaction energy, strength, volume and Kidera factor 4. Each entry corresponds to one CDR3 protein sequence from reads that TCRdb reprocessed, and DNA is not given. V and J calls and clone size were set by TCRdb, not the authors. In this sample's table one finds about 110,000 distinct CDR3 sequences. Approximately 0.38% of the sample is in the top ten clones.

Each CD8+ T cell subset was flow-sorted in triplicate, and a few hundred thousand cells per subset were placed directly into RLT lysis buffer. Naive CD8+ T cells were defined stringently as CD45RO-CCR7+CD27+CD95- to exclude memory contaminants. Peripheral blood mononuclear cells were isolated from buffy coats using standard density gradient centrifugation. Naive CXCR3-negative and CXCR3-positive CD8+ T cells were flow-sorted on a FACSAria III. Total RNA was extracted from sorted cells with an RNeasy Mini Kit. As concerns this clonotype: Its antigen is currently not known.

The source of this sequence is a human donor in good health. Some clones in this sample may be carry-over from other donors' samples. Sequenced: naive CXCR3+ CD8+ T cells from blood. In light of the paper, this sample's cell subset or site label describes: CD45RO-CCR7+CD27+CD95- naive CD8+ T cells expressing CXCR3 (TNR3+). In this chain, TRBV18 is recombined with TRBJ2-5; checking the TCRdb D call of TRBD1 is not possible without DNA. The CDR3 amino acid sequence is: CASSPKESVLQETQYF. With the portions outside the CDR3 filled from the reference TRBV18 and TRBJ2-5 genes, the complete variable region becomes NAGVMQNPRHLVRRRGQEARLRCSPMKGHSHVYWYRQLPEEGLKFMVYLQKENIIDESGMPKERFSAEFPKEGPSILRIQQVVRGDSAAYFCASSPKESVLQETQYFGPGTRLLVL.